The clone carrying this TCR beta chain appeared many times. The antigen remains unidentified. The sample comes from a study of T cells after yellow fever vaccination. Study-wide findings and caveats: Most primary-vaccination clones reappeared after the booster (about 97% CD4, 88% CD8).

With 2 bases removed from V and 1 base from J, the gap between germline ends came to 12 bases. In germline, CDR1 is SGHRS, CDR2 YFSETQ. The CDR3 has 15 amino acids. UMIs were added to TCR cDNA along with a universal primer site when it was made by 5'RACE template switching. One entry per CDR3 protein results from TCRdb running MiXCR on the 5' RACE reads. In the table there are about 340,000 distinct CDR3 sequences, about an eighth of which are singletons. The chain links TRBV5-1 to TRBJ1-1, with D hard to call. Sequences were derived from CD4+ T cells sorted from PBMCs, sampled 15 days after the yellow fever booster vaccination. The clonotype comes from a man aged 18 to 30 who received the YFV17D yellow fever vaccine. DNA for the CDR3: TGCGCCAGCAGCTTACTTGGCGGGGAGAACACTGAAGCTTTCTTT. It specifies CASSLLGGENTEAFF.